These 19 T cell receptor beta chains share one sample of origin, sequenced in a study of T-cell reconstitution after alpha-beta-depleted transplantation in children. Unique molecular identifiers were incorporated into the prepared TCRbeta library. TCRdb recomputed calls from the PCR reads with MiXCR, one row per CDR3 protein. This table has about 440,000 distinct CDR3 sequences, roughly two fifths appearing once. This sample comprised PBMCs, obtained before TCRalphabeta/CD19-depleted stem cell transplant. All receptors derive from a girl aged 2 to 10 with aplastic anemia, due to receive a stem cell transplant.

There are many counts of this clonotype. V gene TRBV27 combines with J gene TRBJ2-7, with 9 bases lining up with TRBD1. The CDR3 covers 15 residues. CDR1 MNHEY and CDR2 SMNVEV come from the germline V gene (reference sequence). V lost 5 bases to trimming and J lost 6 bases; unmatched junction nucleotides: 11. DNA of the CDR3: TGTGCCAGCAGTCGAGGGACAGGGATTCGCGTCGAGCAGTACTTC. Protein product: CASSRGTGIRVEQYF.

The CDR3 coding sequence is TGCAGTGCTAGAGATCTAGAACTAGCGGACCACACAGATACGCAGTATTTT. Amino acid sequence: CSARDLELADHTDTQYF. The V call is TRBV20-1, the J call TRBJ2-3; 8 nucleotides match TRBD2. The ends lost 0 bases at V and 2 bases at J; junction bases unmatched: 10. This CDR3 has 17 residues. Germline V gene sequence: CDR1 DFQATT, CDR2 SNEGSKA (reference sequence).

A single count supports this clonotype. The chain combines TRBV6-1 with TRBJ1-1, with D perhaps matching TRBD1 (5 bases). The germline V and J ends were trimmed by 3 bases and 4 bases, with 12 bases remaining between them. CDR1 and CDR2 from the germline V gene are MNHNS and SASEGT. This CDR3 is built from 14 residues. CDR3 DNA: TGTGCCAGCAGTGACAGGGAGGTAGGCACTGAAGCTTTCTTT. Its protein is CASSDREVGTEAFF.

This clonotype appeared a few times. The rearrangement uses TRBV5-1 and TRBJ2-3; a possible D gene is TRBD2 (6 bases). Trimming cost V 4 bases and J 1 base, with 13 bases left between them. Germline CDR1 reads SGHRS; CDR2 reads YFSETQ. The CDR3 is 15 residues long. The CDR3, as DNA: TGCGCCAGCAGCGGCGAATGGGGGGGCACAGATACGCAGTATTTT. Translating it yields CASSGEWGGTDTQYF.

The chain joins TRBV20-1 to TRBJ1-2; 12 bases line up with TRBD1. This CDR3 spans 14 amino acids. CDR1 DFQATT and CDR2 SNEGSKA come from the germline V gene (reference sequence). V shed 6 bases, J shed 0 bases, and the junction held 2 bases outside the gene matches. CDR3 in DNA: TGCAGTGCAGGGACAGGGGGCTCTAACTATGGCTACACCTTC. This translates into CSAGTGGSNYGYTF.

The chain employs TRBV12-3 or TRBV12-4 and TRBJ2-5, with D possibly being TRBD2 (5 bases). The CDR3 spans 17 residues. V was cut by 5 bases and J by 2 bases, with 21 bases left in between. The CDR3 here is CASSPPPPEGAQETQYF. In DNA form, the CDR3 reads TGTGCCAGCAGTCCCCCGCCCCCAGAGGGAGCACAAGAGACCCAGTACTTC.

DNA of the CDR3: TGTGCCAGCAGCTCACAGGGCCACACTGAAGCTTTCTTT. Protein: CASSSQGHTEAFF. The rearrangement links TRBV7-9 to TRBJ1-1; a possible D gene is TRBD1 (6 bases). Germline V lookup: CDR1 SEHNR, CDR2 FQNEAQ (reference sequence). The germline V and J ends were trimmed by 4 bases and 3 bases, with 9 bases remaining between them. There are 13 residues in the CDR3.

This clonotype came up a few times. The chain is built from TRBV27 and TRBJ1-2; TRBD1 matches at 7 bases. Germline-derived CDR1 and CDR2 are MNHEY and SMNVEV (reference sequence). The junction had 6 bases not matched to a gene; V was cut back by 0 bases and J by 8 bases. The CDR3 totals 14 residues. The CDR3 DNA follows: TGTGCCAGCAGTTTATCGAGGACAGGTCGGGGCTACACCTTC. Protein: CASSLSRTGRGYTF.

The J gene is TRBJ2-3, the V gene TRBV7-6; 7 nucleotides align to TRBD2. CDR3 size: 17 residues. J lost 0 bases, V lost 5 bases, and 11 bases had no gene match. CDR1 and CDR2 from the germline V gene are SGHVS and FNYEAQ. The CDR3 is CASSVRMAGESTDTQYF. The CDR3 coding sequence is TGTGCCAGCAGCGTCCGGATGGCGGGGGAGAGCACAGATACGCAGTATTTT.

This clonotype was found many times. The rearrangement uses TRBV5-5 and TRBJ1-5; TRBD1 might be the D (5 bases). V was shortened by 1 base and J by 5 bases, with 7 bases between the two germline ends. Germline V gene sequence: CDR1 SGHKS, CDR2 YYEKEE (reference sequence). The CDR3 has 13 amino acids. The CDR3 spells CASSLQGDQPQHF. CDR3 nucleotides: TGTGCCAGCAGCTTGCAGGGTGATCAGCCCCAGCATTTT.

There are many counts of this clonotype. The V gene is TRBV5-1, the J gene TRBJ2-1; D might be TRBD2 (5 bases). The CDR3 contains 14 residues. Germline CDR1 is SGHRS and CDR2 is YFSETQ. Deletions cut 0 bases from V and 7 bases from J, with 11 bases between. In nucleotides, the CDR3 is TGCGCCAGCAGCTTGGTGCTAGCTCGAAATGAGCAGTTCTTC. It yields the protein CASSLVLARNEQFF.

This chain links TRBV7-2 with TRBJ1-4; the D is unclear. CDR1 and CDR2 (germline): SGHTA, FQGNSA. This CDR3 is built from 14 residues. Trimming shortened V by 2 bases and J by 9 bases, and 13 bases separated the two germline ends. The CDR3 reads CASSLRLATKKLFF. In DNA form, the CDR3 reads TGTGCCAGCAGCTTAAGGCTTGCAACTAAAAAACTGTTTTTT.

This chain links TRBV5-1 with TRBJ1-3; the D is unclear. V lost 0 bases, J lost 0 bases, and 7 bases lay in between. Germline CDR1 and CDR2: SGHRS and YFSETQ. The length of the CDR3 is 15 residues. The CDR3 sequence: CASSLGTGSGNTIYF. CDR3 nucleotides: TGCGCCAGCAGCTTGGGGACCGGCTCTGGAAACACCATATATTTT. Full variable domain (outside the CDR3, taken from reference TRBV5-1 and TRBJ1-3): KAGVTQTPRYLIKTRGQQVTLSCSPISGHRSVSWYQQTPGQGLQFLFEYFSETQRNKGNFPGRFSGRQFSNSRSEMNVSTLELGDSALYLCASSLGTGSGNTIYFGEGSWLTVV.

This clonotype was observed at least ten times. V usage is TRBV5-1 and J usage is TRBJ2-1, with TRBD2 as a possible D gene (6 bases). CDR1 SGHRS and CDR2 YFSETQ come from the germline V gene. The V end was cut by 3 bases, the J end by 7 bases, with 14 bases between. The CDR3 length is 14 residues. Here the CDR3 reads CASSSTPGRNEQFF. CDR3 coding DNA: TGCGCCAGCAGCTCGACCCCTGGGAGGAATGAGCAGTTCTTC.

The CDR3 DNA sequence: TGTGCCAGCAGCGTAGCTGGGGGACTAGCGCAGTACAATGAGCAGTTCTTC. Its protein is CASSVAGGLAQYNEQFF. This chain joins TRBV9 and TRBJ2-1; 10 nucleotides match TRBD2. The CDR3 loop spans 17 amino acids. After removal of 0 bases from V and 4 bases from J, the junction contained 7 bases not matched to a gene. The V gene's germline CDR1 is SGDLS and CDR2 YYNGEE.

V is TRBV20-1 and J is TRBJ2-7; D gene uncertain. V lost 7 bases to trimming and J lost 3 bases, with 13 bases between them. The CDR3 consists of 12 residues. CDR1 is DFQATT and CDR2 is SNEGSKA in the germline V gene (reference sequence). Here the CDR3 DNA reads TGCAGTGTACCCGGGTTTAACTACGAGCAGTACTTC. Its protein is CSVPGFNYEQYF.

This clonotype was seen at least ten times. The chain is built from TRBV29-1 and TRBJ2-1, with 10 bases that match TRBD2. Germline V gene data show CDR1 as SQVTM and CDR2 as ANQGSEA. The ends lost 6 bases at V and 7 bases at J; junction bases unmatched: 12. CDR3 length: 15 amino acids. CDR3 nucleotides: TGCAGCGTCCAATCGCTAGCGGGAGTAACAAATGAGCAGTTCTTC. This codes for CSVQSLAGVTNEQFF.

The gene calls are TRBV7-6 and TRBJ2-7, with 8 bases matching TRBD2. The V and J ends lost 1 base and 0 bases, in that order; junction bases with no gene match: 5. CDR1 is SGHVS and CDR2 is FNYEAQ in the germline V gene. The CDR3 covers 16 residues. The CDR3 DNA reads TGTGCCAGCAGCTTAGTTGTAGCGGGGAGCTCCTACGAGCAGTACTTC. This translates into CASSLVVAGSSYEQYF. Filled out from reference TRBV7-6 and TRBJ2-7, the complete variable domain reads GAGVSQSPRYKVTKRGQDVALRCDPISGHVSLYWYRQALGQGPEFLTYFNYEAQQDKSGLPNDRFSAERPEGSISTLTIQRTEQRDSAMYRCASSLVVAGSSYEQYFGPGTRLTVT.

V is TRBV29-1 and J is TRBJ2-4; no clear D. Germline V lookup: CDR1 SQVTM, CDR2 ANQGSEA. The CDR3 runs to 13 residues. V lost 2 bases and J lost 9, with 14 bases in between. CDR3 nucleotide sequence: TGCAGCGTTGAACTTGCATCCGGCGGCATTCAGTACTTC. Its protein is CSVELASGGIQYF.